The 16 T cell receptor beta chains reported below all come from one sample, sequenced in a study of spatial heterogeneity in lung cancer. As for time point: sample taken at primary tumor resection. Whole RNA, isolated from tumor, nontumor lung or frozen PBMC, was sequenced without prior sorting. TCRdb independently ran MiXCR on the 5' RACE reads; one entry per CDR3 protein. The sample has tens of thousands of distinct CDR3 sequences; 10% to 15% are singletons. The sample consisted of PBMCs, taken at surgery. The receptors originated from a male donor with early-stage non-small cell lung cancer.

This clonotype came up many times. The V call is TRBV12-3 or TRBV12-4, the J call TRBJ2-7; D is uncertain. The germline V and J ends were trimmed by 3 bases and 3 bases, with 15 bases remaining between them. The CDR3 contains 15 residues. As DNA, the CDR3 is TGTGCCAGCAGTTTGGGTACCCCAAGATTCTACGAGCAGTACTTC. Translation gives CASSLGTPRFYEQYF.

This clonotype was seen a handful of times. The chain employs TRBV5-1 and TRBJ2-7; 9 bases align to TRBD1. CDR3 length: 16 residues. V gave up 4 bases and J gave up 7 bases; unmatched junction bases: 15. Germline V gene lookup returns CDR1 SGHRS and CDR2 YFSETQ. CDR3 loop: CASSQLAGTGSFEQYF. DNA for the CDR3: TGCGCCAGCAGCCAACTGGCCGGGACAGGGTCTTTTGAGCAGTACTTC.

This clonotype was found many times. Here the CDR3 DNA reads TGTGCCAGCAGCAGCCACCAAGAGACCCAGTACTTC. Encoded protein: CASSSHQETQYF. The chain is built from TRBV6-2 or TRBV6-3 and TRBJ2-5; D unclear. The CDR3 spans 12 residues. Germline lookup yields CDR1 MNHEY and CDR2 SVGEGT. Deletions cut 6 bases from V and 0 bases from J, with 5 bases between.

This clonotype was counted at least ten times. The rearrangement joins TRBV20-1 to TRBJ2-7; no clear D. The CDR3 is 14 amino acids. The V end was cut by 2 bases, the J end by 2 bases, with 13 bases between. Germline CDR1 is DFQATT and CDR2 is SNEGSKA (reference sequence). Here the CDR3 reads CSARSLQGAYEQYF. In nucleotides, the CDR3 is TGCAGTGCTAGATCCCTACAAGGAGCCTACGAGCAGTACTTC.

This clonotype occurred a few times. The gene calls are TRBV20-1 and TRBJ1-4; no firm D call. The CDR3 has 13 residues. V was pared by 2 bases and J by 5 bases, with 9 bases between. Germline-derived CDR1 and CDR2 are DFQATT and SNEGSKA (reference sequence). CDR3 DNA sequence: TGCAGTGCTAGATCTCCAGGAAATGAAAAACTGTTTTTT. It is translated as CSARSPGNEKLFF.

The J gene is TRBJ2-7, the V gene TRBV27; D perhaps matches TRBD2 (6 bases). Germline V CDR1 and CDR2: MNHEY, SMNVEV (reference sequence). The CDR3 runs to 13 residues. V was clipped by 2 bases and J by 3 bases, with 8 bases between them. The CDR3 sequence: CASSLTGDYEQYF. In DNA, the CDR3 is TGTGCCAGCAGTTTAACGGGGGACTACGAGCAGTACTTC.

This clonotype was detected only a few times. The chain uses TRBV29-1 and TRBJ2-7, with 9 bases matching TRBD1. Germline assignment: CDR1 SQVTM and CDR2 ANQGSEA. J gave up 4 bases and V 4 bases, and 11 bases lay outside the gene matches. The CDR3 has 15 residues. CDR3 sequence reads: CSVVYEQGAGYEQYF. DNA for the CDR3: TGCAGCGTTGTTTACGAACAGGGGGCAGGATACGAGCAGTACTTC.

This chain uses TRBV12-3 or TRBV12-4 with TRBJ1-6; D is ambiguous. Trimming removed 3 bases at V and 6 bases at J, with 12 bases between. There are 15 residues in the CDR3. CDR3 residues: CASSFNPAGNSPLHF. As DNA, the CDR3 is TGTGCCAGCAGTTTCAATCCCGCCGGTAATTCACCCCTCCACTTT.

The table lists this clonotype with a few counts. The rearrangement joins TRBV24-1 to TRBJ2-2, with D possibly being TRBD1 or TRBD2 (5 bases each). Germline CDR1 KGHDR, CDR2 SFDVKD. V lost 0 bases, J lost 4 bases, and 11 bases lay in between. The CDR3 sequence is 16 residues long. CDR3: CATSDLPGHSTGELFF. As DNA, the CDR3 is TGTGCCACCAGTGATTTGCCGGGGCATAGCACCGGGGAGCTGTTTTTT.

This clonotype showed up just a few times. The CDR3, as DNA: TGCAGTGCTAGAGATGGGGCGACAGGGGCCGGTATGTTTGGTCAGCCCCAGCATTTT. It specifies CSARDGATGAGMFGQPQHF. The chain couples TRBV20-1 to TRBJ1-5, with 8 positions matching TRBD1. The CDR3 has 19 amino acids. V lost 0 bases to trimming and J lost 6 bases; unmatched junction nucleotides: 19. Germline CDR1 is DFQATT and CDR2 is SNEGSKA (reference sequence).

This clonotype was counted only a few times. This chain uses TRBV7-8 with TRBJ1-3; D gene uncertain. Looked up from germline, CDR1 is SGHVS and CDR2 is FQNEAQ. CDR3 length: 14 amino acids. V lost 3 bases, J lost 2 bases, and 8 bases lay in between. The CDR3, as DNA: TGTGCCAGCAGCTTTGCAGGTCCTGGAAACACCATATATTTT. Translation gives CASSFAGPGNTIYF.

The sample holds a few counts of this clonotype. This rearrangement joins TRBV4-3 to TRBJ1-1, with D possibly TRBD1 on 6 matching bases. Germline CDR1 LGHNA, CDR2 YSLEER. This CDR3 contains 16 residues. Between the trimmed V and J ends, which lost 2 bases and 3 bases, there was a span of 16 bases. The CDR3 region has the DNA TGCGCCAGCAGCCAAACAGGGAACTATGCGGACACTGAAGCTTTCTTT. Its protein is CASSQTGNYADTEAFF.

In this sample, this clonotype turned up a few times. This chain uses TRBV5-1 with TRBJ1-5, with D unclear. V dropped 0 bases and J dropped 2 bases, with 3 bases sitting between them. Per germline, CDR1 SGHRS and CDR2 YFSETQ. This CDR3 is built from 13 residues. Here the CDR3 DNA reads TGCGCCAGCAGCTTGGCTGGCAATCAGCCCCAGCATTTT. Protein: CASSLAGNQPQHF.

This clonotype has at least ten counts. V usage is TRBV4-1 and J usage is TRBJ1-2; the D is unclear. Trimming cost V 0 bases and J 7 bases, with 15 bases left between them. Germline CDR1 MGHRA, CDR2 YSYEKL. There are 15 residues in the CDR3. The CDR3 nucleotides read TGCGCCAGCAGCCAAGATTACCGGGAGGATCGTGGCTACACCTTC. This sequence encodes CASSQDYREDRGYTF.

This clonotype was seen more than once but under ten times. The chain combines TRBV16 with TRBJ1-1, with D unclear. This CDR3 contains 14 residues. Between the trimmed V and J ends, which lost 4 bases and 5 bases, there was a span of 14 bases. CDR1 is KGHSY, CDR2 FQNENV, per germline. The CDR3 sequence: CASSRPGRRTEAFF. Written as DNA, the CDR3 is TGTGCCAGCAGCCGTCCAGGTAGGAGGACTGAAGCTTTCTTT.

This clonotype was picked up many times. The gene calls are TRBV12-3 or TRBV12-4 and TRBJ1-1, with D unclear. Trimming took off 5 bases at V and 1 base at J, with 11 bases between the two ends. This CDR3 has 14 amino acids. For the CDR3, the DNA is TGTGCCAGCAGTCCTTTACCCTGGAACACTGAAGCTTTCTTT. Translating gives CASSPLPWNTEAFF.